This T cell receptor (beta chain) stems from a study of cytomegalovirus exposure and HLA in healthy donors. The study ran its PCR with 60 Vbeta and 13 Jbeta primers. Clones were sequenced by immunoSEQ multiplex PCR, and TCRdb holds only the in-frame ones, with some missing. The table lists under 200,000 clones. The CDR3 extends over 16 amino acids. The V end was cut by 4 bases, the J end by 1 base, with 15 bases between. Germline V lookup: CDR1 SGHVS, CDR2 FQNEAQ. This clonotype was obtained from a woman aged 18-29 years in good health and CMV-seropositive. The specimen sequenced was PBMCs. This chain links TRBV7-8 with TRBJ2-3, with a tentative D call TRBD2 (6 bases). The CDR3 bases are TGTGCCAGCAGCTCGCCCCCCGCGGGGCGCACAGATACGCAGTATTTT. Its protein product is CASSSPPAGRTDTQYF. The full variable domain, in which reference TRBV7-8 and TRBJ2-3 provide the parts outside the CDR3, is GAGVSQSPRYKVAKRGQDVALRCDPISGHVSLFWYQQALGQGPEFLTYFQNEAQLDKSGLPSDRFFAERPEGSVSTLKIQRTQQEDSAVYLCASSSPPAGRTDTQYFGPGTRLTVL.